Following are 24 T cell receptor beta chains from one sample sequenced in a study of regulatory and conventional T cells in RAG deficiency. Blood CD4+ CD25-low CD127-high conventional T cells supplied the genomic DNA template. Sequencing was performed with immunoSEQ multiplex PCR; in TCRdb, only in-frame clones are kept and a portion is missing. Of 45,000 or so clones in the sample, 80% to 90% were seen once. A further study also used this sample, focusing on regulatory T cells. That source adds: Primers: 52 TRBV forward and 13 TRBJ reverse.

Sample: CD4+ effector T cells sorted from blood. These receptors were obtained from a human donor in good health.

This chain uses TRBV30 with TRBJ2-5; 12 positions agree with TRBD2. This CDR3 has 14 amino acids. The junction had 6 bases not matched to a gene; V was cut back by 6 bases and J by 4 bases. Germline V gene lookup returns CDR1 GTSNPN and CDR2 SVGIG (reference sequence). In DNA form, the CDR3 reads TGTGCCTGCATACTAGCGGGAGGATCAGAGACCCAGTACTTC. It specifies CACILAGGSETQYF.

DNA of the CDR3: TGTGCCAGCAGTTCTGGGACGGCCTCTAACTATGGCTACACCTTC. Its protein product is CASSSGTASNYGYTF. The chain couples TRBV6-5 to TRBJ1-2, with a tentative D call TRBD1 (5 bases). The CDR3 runs to 15 residues. Trimming took 4 bases from V and 0 from J, leaving 12 bases between them. The V gene's germline CDR1 is MNHEY and CDR2 SVGAGI.

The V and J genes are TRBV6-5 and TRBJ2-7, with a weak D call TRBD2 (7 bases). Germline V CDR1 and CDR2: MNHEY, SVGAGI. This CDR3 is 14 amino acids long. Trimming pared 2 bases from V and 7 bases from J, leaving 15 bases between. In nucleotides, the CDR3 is TGTGCCAGCAGTTACGGGGGGGGCACTGGGGAGCAGTACTTC. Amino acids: CASSYGGGTGEQYF.

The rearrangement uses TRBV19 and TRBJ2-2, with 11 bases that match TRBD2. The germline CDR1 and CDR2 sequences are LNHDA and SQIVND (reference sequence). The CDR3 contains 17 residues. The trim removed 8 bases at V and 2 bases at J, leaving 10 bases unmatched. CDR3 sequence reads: CASRGTSGRTNTGELFF. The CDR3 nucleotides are TGTGCCAGTCGTGGTACTAGCGGGAGAACTAACACCGGGGAGCTGTTTTTT.

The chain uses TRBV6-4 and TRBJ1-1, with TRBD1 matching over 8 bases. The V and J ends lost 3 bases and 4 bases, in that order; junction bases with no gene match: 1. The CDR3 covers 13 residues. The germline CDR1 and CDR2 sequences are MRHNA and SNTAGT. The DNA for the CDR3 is TGTGCCAGCAGTGAACAGGGGGGCACTGAAGCTTTCTTT. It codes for CASSEQGGTEAFF.

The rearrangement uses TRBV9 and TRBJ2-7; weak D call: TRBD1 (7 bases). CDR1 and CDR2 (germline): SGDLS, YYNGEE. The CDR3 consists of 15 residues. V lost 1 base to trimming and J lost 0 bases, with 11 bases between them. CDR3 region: CASSVQGGSSYEQYF. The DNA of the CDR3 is TGTGCCAGCAGCGTACAGGGGGGCTCCTCCTACGAGCAGTACTTC.

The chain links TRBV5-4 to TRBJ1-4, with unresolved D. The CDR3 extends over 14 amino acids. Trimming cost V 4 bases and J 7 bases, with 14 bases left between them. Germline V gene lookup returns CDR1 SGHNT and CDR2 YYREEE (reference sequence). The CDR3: CASSRGEAVEKLFF. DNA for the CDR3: TGTGCCAGCAGCCGCGGGGAGGCAGTTGAAAAACTGTTTTTT.

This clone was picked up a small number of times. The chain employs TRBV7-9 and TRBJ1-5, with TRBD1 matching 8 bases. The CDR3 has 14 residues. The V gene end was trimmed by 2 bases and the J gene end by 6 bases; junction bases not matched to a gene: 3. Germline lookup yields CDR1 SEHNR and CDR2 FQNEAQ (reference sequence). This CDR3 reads CASSLSGGGQPQHF. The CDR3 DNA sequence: TGTGCCAGCAGCTTATCAGGGGGCGGTCAGCCCCAGCATTTT.

CDR3 residues: CASSQDMLAETQYF. CDR3 nucleotides: TGCGCCAGCAGCCAAGATATGCTAGCTGAGACCCAGTACTTC. This chain links TRBV4-1 with TRBJ2-5; D might be TRBD2 (5 bases). This CDR3 contains 14 residues. Between the trimmed V and J ends, which lost 0 bases and 5 bases, there was a span of 10 bases. In germline, CDR1 is MGHRA, CDR2 YSYEKL.

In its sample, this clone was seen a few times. This CDR3 is CASSPGQGGSGNTIYF. Written as DNA, the CDR3 is TGTGCCAGCTCACCCGGACAGGGGGGCTCTGGAAACACCATATATTTT. This chain connects TRBV18 to TRBJ1-3; the match to TRBD1 covers 10 bases. The germline V gene has CDR1 KGHSH and CDR2 LQKENI. V gave up 3 bases and J gave up 0 bases; unmatched junction bases: 2. This CDR3 contains 16 residues.

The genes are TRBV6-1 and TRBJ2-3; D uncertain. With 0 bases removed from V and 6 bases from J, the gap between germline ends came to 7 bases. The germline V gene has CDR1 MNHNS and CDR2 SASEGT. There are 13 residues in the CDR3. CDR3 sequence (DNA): TGTGCCAGCAGTGAAGCGTGGATCGATACGCAGTATTTT. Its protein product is CASSEAWIDTQYF.

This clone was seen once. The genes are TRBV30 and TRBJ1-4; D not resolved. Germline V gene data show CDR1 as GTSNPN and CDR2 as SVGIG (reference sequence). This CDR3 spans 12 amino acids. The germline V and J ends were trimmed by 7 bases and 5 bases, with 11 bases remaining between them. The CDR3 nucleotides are TGTGCCTTATATGGCAGAAATGAAAAACTGTTTTTT. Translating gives CALYGRNEKLFF.

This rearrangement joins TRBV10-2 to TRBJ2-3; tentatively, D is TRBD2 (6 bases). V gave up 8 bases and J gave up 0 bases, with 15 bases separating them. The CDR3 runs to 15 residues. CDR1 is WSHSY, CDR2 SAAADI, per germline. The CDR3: CASLTEGSSTDTQYF. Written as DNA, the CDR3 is TGCGCCAGCCTCACGGAGGGCAGCAGCACAGATACGCAGTATTTT.

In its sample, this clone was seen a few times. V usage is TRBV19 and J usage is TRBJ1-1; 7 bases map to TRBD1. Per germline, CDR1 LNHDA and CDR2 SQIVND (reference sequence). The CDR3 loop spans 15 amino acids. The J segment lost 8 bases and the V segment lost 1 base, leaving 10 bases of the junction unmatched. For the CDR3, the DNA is TGTGCCAGTAGTATAGTTTCAGGGGGTAAGTCAGAAGCTTTCTTT. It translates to CASSIVSGGKSEAFF.

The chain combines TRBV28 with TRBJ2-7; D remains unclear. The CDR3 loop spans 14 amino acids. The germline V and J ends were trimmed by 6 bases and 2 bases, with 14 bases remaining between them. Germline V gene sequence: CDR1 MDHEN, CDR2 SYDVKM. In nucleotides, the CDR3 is TGTGCCAGCAGGGGAAGGAACTTTCCCTACGAGCAGTACTTC. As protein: CASRGRNFPYEQYF. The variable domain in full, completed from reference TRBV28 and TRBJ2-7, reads DVKVTQSSRYLVKRTGEKVFLECVQDMDHENMFWYRQDPGLGLRLIYFSYDVKMKEKGDIPEGYSVSREKKERFSLILESASTNQTSMYLCASRGRNFPYEQYFGPGTRLTVT.

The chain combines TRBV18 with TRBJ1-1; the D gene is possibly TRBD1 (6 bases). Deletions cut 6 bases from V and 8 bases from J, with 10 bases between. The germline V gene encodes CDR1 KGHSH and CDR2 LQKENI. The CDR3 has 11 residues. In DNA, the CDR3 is TGTGCCAGCTCCGCTGACAGGGAAGCTTTCTTT. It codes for CASSADREAFF. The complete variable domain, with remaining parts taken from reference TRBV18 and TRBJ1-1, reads NAGVMQNPRHLVRRRGQEARLRCSPMKGHSHVYWYRQLPEEGLKFMVYLQKENIIDESGMPKERFSAEFPKEGPSILRIQQVVRGDSAAYFCASSADREAFFGQGTRLTVV.

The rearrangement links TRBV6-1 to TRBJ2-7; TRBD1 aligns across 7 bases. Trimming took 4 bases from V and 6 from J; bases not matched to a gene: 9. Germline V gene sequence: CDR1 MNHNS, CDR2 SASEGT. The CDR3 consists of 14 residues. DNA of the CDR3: TGTGCCAGCAGTGCCACAGGGGAACGAGGCGAGCAGTACTTC. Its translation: CASSATGERGEQYF.

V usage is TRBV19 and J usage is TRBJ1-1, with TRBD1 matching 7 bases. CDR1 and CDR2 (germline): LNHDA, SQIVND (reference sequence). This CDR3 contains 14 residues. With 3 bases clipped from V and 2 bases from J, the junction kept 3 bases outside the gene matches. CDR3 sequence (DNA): TGTGCCAGTAGTATTGGGACAGCCAACACTGAAGCTTTCTTT. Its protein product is CASSIGTANTEAFF.

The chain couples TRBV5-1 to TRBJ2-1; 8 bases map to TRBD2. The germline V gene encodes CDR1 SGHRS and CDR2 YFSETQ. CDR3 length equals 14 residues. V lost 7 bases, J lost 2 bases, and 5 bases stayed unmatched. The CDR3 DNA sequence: TGCGCCAGCCGGGGGGGAACAGCCTACAATGAGCAGTTCTTC. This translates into CASRGGTAYNEQFF.

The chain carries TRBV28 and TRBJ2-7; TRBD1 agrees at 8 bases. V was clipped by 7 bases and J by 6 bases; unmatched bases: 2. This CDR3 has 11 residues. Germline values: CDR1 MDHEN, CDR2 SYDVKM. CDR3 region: CASKDRGEQYF. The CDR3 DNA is TGTGCCAGCAAAGACAGGGGCGAGCAGTACTTC.

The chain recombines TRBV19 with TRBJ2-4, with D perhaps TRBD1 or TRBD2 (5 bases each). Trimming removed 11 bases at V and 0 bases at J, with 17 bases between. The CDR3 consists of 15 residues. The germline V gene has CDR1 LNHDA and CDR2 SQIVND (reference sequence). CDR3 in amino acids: CAGLRGELAKNIQYF. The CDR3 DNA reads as TGTGCCGGGCTCCGAGGGGAATTAGCCAAAAACATTCAGTACTTC. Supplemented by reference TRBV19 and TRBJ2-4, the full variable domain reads DGGITQSPKYLFRKEGQNVTLSCEQNLNHDAMYWYRQDPGQGLRLIYYSQIVNDFQKGDIAEGYSVSREKKESFPLTVTSAQKNPTAFYLCAGLRGELAKNIQYFGAGTRLSVL.

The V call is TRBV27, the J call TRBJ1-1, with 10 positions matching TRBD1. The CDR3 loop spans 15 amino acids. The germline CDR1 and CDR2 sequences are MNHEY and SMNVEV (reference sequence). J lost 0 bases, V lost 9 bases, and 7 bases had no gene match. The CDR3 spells CASYGQGDMNTEAFF. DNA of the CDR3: TGTGCCAGTTATGGACAGGGGGACATGAACACTGAAGCTTTCTTT.

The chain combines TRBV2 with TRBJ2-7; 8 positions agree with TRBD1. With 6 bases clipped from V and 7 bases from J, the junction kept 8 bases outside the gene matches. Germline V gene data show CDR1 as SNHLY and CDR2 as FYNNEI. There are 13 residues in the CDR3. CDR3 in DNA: TGTGCCAGCAGCTTAGACAGGGGTGGTGAGCAGTACTTC. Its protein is CASSLDRGGEQYF. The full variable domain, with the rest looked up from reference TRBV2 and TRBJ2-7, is EPEVTQTPSHQVTQMGQEVILRCVPISNHLYFYWYRQILGQKVEFLVSFYNNEISEKSEIFDDQFSVERPDGSNFTLKIRSTKLEDSAMYFCASSLDRGGEQYFGPGTRLTVT.

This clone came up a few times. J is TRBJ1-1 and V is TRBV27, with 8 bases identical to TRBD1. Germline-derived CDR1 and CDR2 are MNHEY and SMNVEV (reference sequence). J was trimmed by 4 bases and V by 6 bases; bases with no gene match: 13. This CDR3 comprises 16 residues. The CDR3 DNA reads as TGTGCCAGCAGCCGAACAGGGGGAAGTAATGGCACTGAAGCTTTCTTT. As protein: CASSRTGGSNGTEAFF.